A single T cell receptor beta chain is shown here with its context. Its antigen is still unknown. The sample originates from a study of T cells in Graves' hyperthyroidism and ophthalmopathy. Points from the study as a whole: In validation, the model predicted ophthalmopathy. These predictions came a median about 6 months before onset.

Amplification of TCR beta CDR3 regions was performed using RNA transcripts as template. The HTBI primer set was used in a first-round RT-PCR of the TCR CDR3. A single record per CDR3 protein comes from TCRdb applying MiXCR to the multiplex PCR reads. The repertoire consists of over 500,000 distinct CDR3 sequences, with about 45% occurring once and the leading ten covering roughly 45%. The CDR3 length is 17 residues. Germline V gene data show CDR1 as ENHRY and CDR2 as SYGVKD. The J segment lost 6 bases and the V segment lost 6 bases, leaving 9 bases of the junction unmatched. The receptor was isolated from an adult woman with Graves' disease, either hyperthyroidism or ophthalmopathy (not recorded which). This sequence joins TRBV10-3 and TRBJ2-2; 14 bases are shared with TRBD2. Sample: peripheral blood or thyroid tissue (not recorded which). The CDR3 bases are TGTGCCATCAGCTTGACCGGGACTAGCGGGAGCTCCGGGGAGCTGTTTTTT. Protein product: CAISLTGTSGSSGELFF.